Each of the 2 T cell receptor beta chains below was sequenced from the same sample in a study of T cells in Graves' hyperthyroidism and ophthalmopathy. Amplification of TCR beta CDR3 regions was performed using RNA transcripts as template. An initial round of RT-PCR targeting the TCR CDR3 relied on the HTBI primer set. Via MiXCR, TCRdb re-called the multiplex PCR reads, giving one row per CDR3 protein. The repertoire consists of some 570,000 distinct CDR3 sequences, with approximately 17% occurring once and the leading ten covering 15% to 20%. The sample taken for sequencing was blood. The receptors derive from a woman between 18 and 30 years old with Graves' ophthalmopathy.

This clonotype has ten or more counts. This chain uses TRBV13 with TRBJ2-1; tentatively, D is TRBD1 or TRBD2 (5 bases each). The V gene lost 3 bases and the J gene lost 10 bases, with 10 bases spanning the gap. Germline CDR1 PRHDT, CDR2 FYEKMQ (reference sequence). CDR3 length: 12 amino acids. In nucleotides, the CDR3 is TGTGCCAGCAGCTTGGGGGATGAAGAGCAGTTCTTC. Encoded protein: CASSLGDEEQFF.

This clonotype was recorded at least ten times. This sequence joins TRBV2 and TRBJ2-4; 15 bases align to TRBD2. This CDR3 has 15 residues. After removal of 4 bases from V and 6 bases from J, the junction contained 1 base not matched to a gene. Germline lookup yields CDR1 SNHLY and CDR2 FYNNEI. This CDR3 reads CASSGGLAGGNIQYF. The CDR3 DNA follows: TGTGCCAGCAGTGGGGGACTAGCGGGAGGAAACATTCAGTACTTC.